These T cell receptor beta chains were read from a single sample in a study of blood T cells in healthy people across ages. TCRdb re-derived calls from the 5' RACE reads in MiXCR, one entry per CDR3 protein. This sample has 900,000 to 950,000 distinct CDR3 sequences, with 25% to 35% found just once. The same sample was also used in a study of T cells of mothers and their children.

The sequenced sample consisted of blood. These receptors were taken from a woman in her 40s in good health. Each CDR3 is given with its conserved first and last residue. The D gene is left open where the match is weak. Rows give clone size only sometimes, using once, few, many, or a class for an expanded clone.

clone size,V gene,J gene,D gene,CDR3 protein,CDR3 DNA
-,TRBV6-6,TRBJ1-1,-,CASSQTWETEAFF,TGTGCCAGCAGCCAGACGTGGGAGACTGAAGCTTTCTTT
few,TRBV12-3/TRBV12-4,TRBJ1-2,TRBD1,CASNSQGALSYGYTF,TGTGCCAGCAACTCGCAGGGGGCTCTAAGCTATGGCTACACCTTC
few,TRBV10-3,TRBJ2-1,TRBD2,CAIRDLRTSNEQFF,TGTGCCATCAGAGACCTTCGGACTAGTAATGAGCAGTTCTTC
-,TRBV7-8,TRBJ2-5,TRBD1,CASSLFGVQGETQYF,TGTGCCAGCAGCTTATTCGGGGTACAGGGGGAGACCCAGTACTTC
few,TRBV7-6,TRBJ2-7,-,CASSLGGGTAHYDQYF,TGTGCCAGCAGCTTAGGAGGAGGGACTGCTCACTACGATCAGTACTTC
-,TRBV3-1,TRBJ1-3,-,CASSQNTIYF,TGTGCCAGCAGCCAGAACACCATATATTTT
-,TRBV12-3/TRBV12-4,TRBJ1-5,-,CASSFEVGPGGNQPQHF,TGTGCCAGCAGTTTCGAGGTTGGACCTGGAGGCAATCAGCCCCAGCATTTT
-,TRBV29-1,TRBJ1-1,-,CSAGEGTNTEAFF,TGCAGCGCAGGGGAGGGAACCAACACTGAAGCTTTCTTT
-,TRBV29-1,TRBJ2-2,-,CSVRDRNTGELFF,TGCAGCGTGAGGGACCGGAACACCGGGGAGCTGTTTTTT
few,TRBV12-3/TRBV12-4,TRBJ1-1,-,CASTIGGVATEAFF,TGTGCCAGCACCATTGGGGGAGTTGCCACTGAAGCTTTCTTT
few,TRBV6-4,TRBJ2-7,TRBD1,CASRVPSGQASSYEQYF,TGTGCCAGCAGAGTTCCCTCCGGACAGGCTTCCTCCTACGAGCAGTACTTC
few,TRBV27,TRBJ2-7,-,CASSLSGDSSYEQYF,TGTGCCAGCAGTTTATCGGGGGACTCTTCCTACGAGCAGTACTTC
-,TRBV20-1,TRBJ2-5,TRBD2,CSARVGLAGKETQYF,TGCAGTGCTAGAGTCGGACTAGCGGGGAAAGAGACCCAGTACTTC
few,TRBV28,TRBJ1-2,-,CASRPQGNNGYTF,TGTGCCAGCAGACCTCAGGGGAATAATGGCTACACCTTC
few,TRBV2,TRBJ2-3,-,CASAGTPKTDTQYF,TGTGCCAGCGCTGGGACACCAAAGACAGATACGCAGTATTTT
few,TRBV4-1,TRBJ2-1,-,CASSQDNPEQFF,TGCGCCAGCAGCCAAGATAACCCTGAGCAGTTCTTC
-,TRBV29-1,TRBJ1-1,-,CSVESQGRAFF,TGCAGCGTTGAGTCGCAGGGGCGAGCTTTCTTT
-,TRBV14,TRBJ2-1,-,CASSQVLAGELRQFF,TGTGCCAGCAGCCAAGTATTGGCAGGGGAACTAAGGCAGTTCTTC
-,TRBV7-7,TRBJ2-5,TRBD1,CASSLSGGFQETQYF,TGTGCTAGCAGCTTATCAGGGGGATTTCAAGAGACCCAGTACTTC
few,TRBV20-1,TRBJ2-5,-,CSAGVTGGDVTQYF,TGCAGTGCTGGAGTAACAGGGGGGGATGTGACCCAGTACTTC
-,TRBV7-2,TRBJ1-2,TRBD1,CTSSSGQGDYGYTF,TGTACCAGCAGCTCAGGACAGGGGGACTATGGCTACACCTTC
many,TRBV27,TRBJ2-5,TRBD1,CASSETGTRTQYF,TGTGCCAGCAGTGAGACAGGGACCCGGACCCAGTACTTC
-,TRBV3-1,TRBJ1-1,-,CASSQQGREAFF,TGTGCCAGCAGCCAGCAGGGCCGTGAAGCTTTCTTT
many,TRBV7-2,TRBJ2-5,TRBD2,CASSSGGLAGETQYF,TGTGCCAGCAGCTCTGGAGGACTAGCCGGGGAGACCCAGTACTTC
-,TRBV11-1,TRBJ2-2,-,CASSLVGQGGTGELFF,TGTGCCAGCAGCTTAGTAGGTCAGGGCGGCACCGGGGAGCTGTTTTTT
many,TRBV27,TRBJ1-2,-,CASSLTGLNYGYTF,TGTGCCAGCAGCTTGACAGGACTAAACTATGGCTACACCTTC
-,TRBV5-5,TRBJ2-1,TRBD1,CASSLVATGNEQFF,TGTGCCAGCAGCTTAGTAGCGACAGGGAATGAGCAGTTCTTC
-,TRBV7-2,TRBJ2-4,TRBD1,CASSTRQGARNEQYF,TGTGCCAGCAGCACGAGACAGGGGGCGCGGAATGAGCAGTACTTC
many,TRBV28,TRBJ2-4,-,CASSLLAANIQYF,TGTGCCAGCAGTTTACTTGCCGCCAACATTCAGTACTTC
-,TRBV3-1,TRBJ1-2,-,CASSLTFANYGYTF,TGTGCCAGCAGCCTGACATTTGCTAACTATGGCTACACCTTC
-,TRBV25-1,TRBJ2-4,-,CASSEEGAKNIQYF,TGTGCCAGCAGTGAAGAGGGGGCCAAAAACATTCAGTACTTC
many,TRBV7-2,TRBJ2-3,TRBD2,CASSYNSGANTDTQYF,TGTGCCAGCAGCTACAATAGCGGGGCGAATACAGATACGCAGTATTTT
many,TRBV29-1,TRBJ1-1,-,CSVSSAMNTEAFF,TGCAGCGTTTCCTCGGCTATGAACACTGAAGCTTTCTTT
many,TRBV9,TRBJ2-4,-,CASSGGGLAKNIQYF,TGTGCCAGCAGCGGAGGAGGTCTCGCCAAAAACATTCAGTACTTC
few,TRBV7-9,TRBJ2-5,TRBD1,CASRPHGRGRETQYF,TGTGCCAGCCGCCCCCATGGCAGGGGGCGAGAGACCCAGTACTTC
many,TRBV27,TRBJ2-1,-,CASSPPPTLRGSSYNEQFF,TGTGCCAGCAGTCCCCCGCCCACCCTGCGGGGCAGCTCCTACAATGAGCAGTTCTTC
many,TRBV20-1,TRBJ2-7,TRBD1,CSAITGTGSYEQYF,TGCAGTGCAATCACCGGGACAGGGTCCTACGAGCAGTACTTC
once,TRBV15,TRBJ2-3,-,CATSRVASSADTQYF,TGTGCCACTAGCAGAGTCGCCTCGAGCGCAGATACGCAGTATTTT
-,TRBV27,TRBJ2-1,-,CASSFERREQFF,TGTGCCAGCAGTTTCGAGAGACGGGAGCAGTTCTTC
many,TRBV12-3/TRBV12-4,TRBJ1-2,-,CASSLFGRVDYGYTF,TGTGCCAGCAGTTTATTCGGCAGGGTCGACTATGGCTACACCTTC
-,TRBV5-1,TRBJ2-5,-,CASSLTEAFQQETQYF,TGCGCCAGCAGCTTGACAGAGGCCTTCCAACAAGAGACCCAGTACTTC
few,TRBV9,TRBJ1-4,TRBD1,CASGQGINEKLFF,TGTGCCAGCGGACAGGGGATAAATGAAAAACTGTTTTTT
many,TRBV7-9,TRBJ2-3,-,CASTLKDTQYF,TGTGCCAGCACCTTAAAAGATACGCAGTATTTT
few,TRBV28,TRBJ2-1,TRBD2,CASRNPTSGGVTGQFF,TGTGCCAGCAGAAACCCCACTAGCGGGGGGGTGACCGGGCAGTTCTTC
-,TRBV7-6,TRBJ2-7,TRBD2,CASSQASGEYEQYF,TGTGCCAGCAGCCAGGCTAGCGGAGAGTACGAGCAGTACTTC
-,TRBV6-2/TRBV6-3,TRBJ2-3,-,CASTEGPDTQYF,TGTGCCAGCACCGAAGGACCAGATACGCAGTATTTT
-,TRBV6-1,TRBJ2-1,-,CASSEASHNEQFF,TGTGCCAGCAGTGAAGCTAGCCACAATGAGCAGTTCTTC
-,TRBV7-2,TRBJ1-2,-,CASSLGGLYYGYTF,TGTGCCAGCAGCTTGGGCGGGTTATACTATGGCTACACCTTC